This T cell receptor (beta chain) was sequenced for a study of blood T cells in healthy people across ages. Germline V lookup: CDR1 LGHDT, CDR2 YNNKEL (reference sequence). The CDR3 has 16 residues. Unmatched junction bases numbered 14, after V lost 4 bases and J lost 7 bases. The second PCR ran about 6 to 11 cycles with a sample-barcoded 5' primer and J-beta primers. Carrying 12 random nucleotides, a template-switch adaptor labeled each individual cDNA molecule. MiXCR, applied by TCRdb to the 5' RACE reads, yields one record per CDR3 protein. The sample has 800,000 to 1,000,000 distinct CDR3 sequences; under 50% are singletons. In each sample, at least 6 million PBMCs were isolated.

Sequenced sample: blood. The J gene is TRBJ1-1, the V gene TRBV3-1; 8 nucleotides match TRBD1. The receptor was isolated from a man aged 30 to 45 in good health. This chain's CDR3 is CASSPRQGRRIIEAFF. The CDR3 DNA reads TGTGCCAGCAGCCCCCGACAGGGGAGGCGCATTATTGAAGCTTTCTTT.